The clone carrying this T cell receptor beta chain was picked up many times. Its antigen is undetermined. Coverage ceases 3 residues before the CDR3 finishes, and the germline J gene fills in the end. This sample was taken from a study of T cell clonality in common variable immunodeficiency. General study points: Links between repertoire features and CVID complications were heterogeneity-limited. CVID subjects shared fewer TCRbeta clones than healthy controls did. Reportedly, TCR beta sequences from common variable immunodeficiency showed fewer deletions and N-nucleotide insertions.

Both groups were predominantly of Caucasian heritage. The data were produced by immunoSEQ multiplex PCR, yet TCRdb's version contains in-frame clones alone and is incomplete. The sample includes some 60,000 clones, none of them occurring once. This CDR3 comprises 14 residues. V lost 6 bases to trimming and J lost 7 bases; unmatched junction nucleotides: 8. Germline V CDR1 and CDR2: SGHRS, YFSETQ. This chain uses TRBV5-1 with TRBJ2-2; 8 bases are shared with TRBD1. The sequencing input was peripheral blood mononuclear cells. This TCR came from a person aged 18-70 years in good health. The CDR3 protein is CASTTGGSGGELFF. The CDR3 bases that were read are TGCGCCAGCACCACAGGGGGTTCGGGCGGGGAG.